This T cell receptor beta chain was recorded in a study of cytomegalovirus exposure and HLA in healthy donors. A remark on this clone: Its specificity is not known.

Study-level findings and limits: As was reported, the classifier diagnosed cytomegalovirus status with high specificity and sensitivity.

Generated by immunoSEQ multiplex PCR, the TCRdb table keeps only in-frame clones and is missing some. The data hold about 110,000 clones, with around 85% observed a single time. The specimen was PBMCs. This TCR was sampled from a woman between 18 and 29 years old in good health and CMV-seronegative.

CDR3 residues: CASSYSTMGQGAKLFF. The CDR3 nucleotides are TGTGCCAGCAGTTACTCGACAATGGGACAGGGGGCAAAACTGTTTTTT. V gene TRBV6-5 combines with J gene TRBJ1-4; 12 bases agree with TRBD1. J was trimmed by 10 bases and V by 0 bases; bases with no gene match: 6. Germline loops: CDR1 MNHEY, CDR2 SVGAGI. The CDR3 length is 16 residues.